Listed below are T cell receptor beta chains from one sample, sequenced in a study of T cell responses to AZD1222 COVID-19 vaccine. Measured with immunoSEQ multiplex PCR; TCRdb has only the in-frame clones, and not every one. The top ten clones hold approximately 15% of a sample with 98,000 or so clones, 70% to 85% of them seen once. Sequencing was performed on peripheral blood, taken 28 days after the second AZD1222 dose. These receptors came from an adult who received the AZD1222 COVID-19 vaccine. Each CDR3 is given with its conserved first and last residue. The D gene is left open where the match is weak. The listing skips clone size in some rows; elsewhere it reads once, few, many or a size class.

DNA: TGCGCCAGCAGCTTGGAAGGACAGGGGCGTAACAATGAGCAGTTCTTC
CDR3: CASSLEGQGRNNEQFF
size: -
D: TRBD1
V: TRBV5-1
J: TRBJ2-1

DNA: TGTGCCAGCAGCCCGGGACTAGCGCAAGGGGAGCAGTTCTTC
CDR3: CASSPGLAQGEQFF
size: -
D: TRBD2
V: TRBV14
J: TRBJ2-1

DNA: TGCGCCAGCAGCCAAGCCGGGAATTCGGCCTACGAGCAGTACTTC
CDR3: CASSQAGNSAYEQYF
size: once
D: -
V: TRBV4-1
J: TRBJ2-7

DNA: TGCAGCGTTGAAGATCCAGTAGGACAGGGGGAGGGTGGCTACACCTTC
CDR3: CSVEDPVGQGEGGYTF
size: -
D: TRBD1
V: TRBV29-1
J: TRBJ1-2

DNA: TGTGCCAGCAGTTACTCGAGAGGGTGGGGGACTGAAGCTTTCTTT
CDR3: CASSYSRGWGTEAFF
size: -
D: -
V: TRBV6-5
J: TRBJ1-1

DNA: TGTGCCAGCAGTGTGGGACGCCTCGCGTACAATGAGCAGTTCTTC
CDR3: CASSVGRLAYNEQFF
size: -
D: -
V: TRBV27
J: TRBJ2-1

DNA: TGCGCCAGCAGCCAAGCCGTCAGGGGGACTCAAGAGACCCAGTACTTC
CDR3: CASSQAVRGTQETQYF
size: -
D: -
V: TRBV4-3
J: TRBJ2-5

DNA: TGTGCCAGCAGCCAAGAAGGGACAGTCAACTATGGCTACACCTTC
CDR3: CASSQEGTVNYGYTF
size: -
D: TRBD1
V: TRBV4-2
J: TRBJ1-2

DNA: TGCGCCAGCAGCTTGGCCTCAGATACGCAGTATTTT
CDR3: CASSLASDTQYF
size: once
D: -
V: TRBV5-1
J: TRBJ2-3

DNA: TGTGCCATCAGTGGGGCGGGGGGCAGTGCCACAGATACGCAGTATTTT
CDR3: CAISGAGGSATDTQYF
size: -
D: TRBD2
V: TRBV10-3
J: TRBJ2-3

DNA: TGTGCCAGCAGCTTAGGGACAGGGGCTCAGGGTCAGCCCCAGCATTTT
CDR3: CASSLGTGAQGQPQHF
size: -
D: TRBD1
V: TRBV7-6
J: TRBJ1-5

DNA: TGTGCCAGTAGTAGAGGGGAGTTCTATGGCTACACCTTC
CDR3: CASSRGEFYGYTF
size: -
D: -
V: TRBV19
J: TRBJ1-2

DNA: TGCGCCAGCGGGACAGGGGATAGTGTCTATGGCTACACCTTC
CDR3: CASGTGDSVYGYTF
size: -
D: TRBD1
V: TRBV5-1
J: TRBJ1-2

DNA: TGTGCCAGCAGTGTCAGGGTAACGGACACCGGGGAGCTGTTTTTT
CDR3: CASSVRVTDTGELFF
size: -
D: -
V: TRBV2
J: TRBJ2-2

DNA: TGTGCCAGCTCACCACAGGGGGGAAGGGGCACTGAAGCTTTCTTT
CDR3: CASSPQGGRGTEAFF
size: few
D: -
V: TRBV18
J: TRBJ1-1

DNA: TGTGCCAGCAGCTTAGCGGGGCAAACAAGCAATCAGCCCCAGCATTTT
CDR3: CASSLAGQTSNQPQHF
size: -
D: -
V: TRBV7-8
J: TRBJ1-5

DNA: TGTGCCACCAGTGATTATGGGGCCTACAATGAGCAGTTCTTC
CDR3: CATSDYGAYNEQFF
size: few
D: -
V: TRBV24-1
J: TRBJ2-1

DNA: TGTGCCAGCAGCTTAGGGCCTAGCGGGAGAACAGATACGCAGTATTTT
CDR3: CASSLGPSGRTDTQYF
size: few
D: TRBD2
V: TRBV7-2
J: TRBJ2-3

DNA: TGTGCCAGCAGCTTCTCCACAGGGACCCTTTCTAGGCACCGCTTC
CDR3: CASSFSTGTLSRHRF
size: -
D: -
V: TRBV7-2
J: TRBJ1-2

DNA: TGTGCCAGCAGCTTAGTTGCCCCCACCTACGAGCAGTACTTC
CDR3: CASSLVAPTYEQYF
size: -
D: -
V: TRBV7-2
J: TRBJ2-7

DNA: TGTGCCAGTAGTATGGGGCAGCTGAACACTGAAGCTTTCTTT
CDR3: CASSMGQLNTEAFF
size: once
D: -
V: TRBV19
J: TRBJ1-1

DNA: TGTGCCATCAGTGAGAATTCGGGACGGAGCCCCTACGAGCAGTACTTC
CDR3: CAISENSGRSPYEQYF
size: -
D: -
V: TRBV10-3
J: TRBJ2-7

DNA: TGTGCCAGCAGTGGCCTAGCGGGGGAACAAGAGACCCAGTACTTC
CDR3: CASSGLAGEQETQYF
size: once
D: TRBD2
V: TRBV2
J: TRBJ2-5

DNA: TGTGCCGGAACAGGGCTCGGGGAGCTGTTTTTT
CDR3: CAGTGLGELFF
size: few
D: -
V: TRBV6-5
J: TRBJ2-2

DNA: TGTGCCAGCAGCGTACTCCTCGACGGCGGGGAGCTGTTTTTT
CDR3: CASSVLLDGGELFF
size: -
D: -
V: TRBV9
J: TRBJ2-2

DNA: TGTGCCAGCAGTGGCGGGGCGGGCACAGATACGCAGTATTTT
CDR3: CASSGGAGTDTQYF
size: -
D: -
V: TRBV2
J: TRBJ2-3

DNA: TGTGCCAGCAGCCCGGGACAGGGGCCTAACACTGAAGCTTTCTTT
CDR3: CASSPGQGPNTEAFF
size: -
D: TRBD1
V: TRBV7-9
J: TRBJ1-1

DNA: TGCGCCAGCAGCACCACAGGGTCAACCTACAATGAGCAGTTCTTC
CDR3: CASSTTGSTYNEQFF
size: -
D: -
V: TRBV5-1
J: TRBJ2-1

DNA: TGTGCCAGCAGTGAAGTGCCAGGGGGCAATCAGCCCCAGCATTTT
CDR3: CASSEVPGGNQPQHF
size: -
D: -
V: TRBV6-1
J: TRBJ1-5

DNA: TGCGCCAGCGCCCTAGGGGCCCTGGGGGAAAAACTGTTTTTT
CDR3: CASALGALGEKLFF
size: few
D: -
V: TRBV10-1
J: TRBJ1-4

DNA: TGTGCCAGCAGCTTCGGGACTAACTACGAGCAGTACTTC
CDR3: CASSFGTNYEQYF
size: -
D: TRBD2
V: TRBV6-5
J: TRBJ2-7

DNA: TGTGCCAGCAGCCAAGCGACCGGAACCCTCGGGAACGAGCAGTACTTC
CDR3: CASSQATGTLGNEQYF
size: -
D: -
V: TRBV3-1/TRBV3-2
J: TRBJ2-7

DNA: TGTGCCATCAGTGAGTCGGTCGGAACAGATACGCAGTATTTT
CDR3: CAISESVGTDTQYF
size: -
D: -
V: TRBV10-3
J: TRBJ2-3

DNA: TGTGCCAGCAGCTCCGTCCGGGACAGGGGATATACTGAAGCTTTCTTT
CDR3: CASSSVRDRGYTEAFF
size: -
D: TRBD1
V: TRBV7-8
J: TRBJ1-1

DNA: TGTGCCAGCAGTCAAGAAGGGGGCACCGTCGATGAGCAGTTCTTC
CDR3: CASSQEGGTVDEQFF
size: -
D: TRBD1
V: TRBV14
J: TRBJ2-1